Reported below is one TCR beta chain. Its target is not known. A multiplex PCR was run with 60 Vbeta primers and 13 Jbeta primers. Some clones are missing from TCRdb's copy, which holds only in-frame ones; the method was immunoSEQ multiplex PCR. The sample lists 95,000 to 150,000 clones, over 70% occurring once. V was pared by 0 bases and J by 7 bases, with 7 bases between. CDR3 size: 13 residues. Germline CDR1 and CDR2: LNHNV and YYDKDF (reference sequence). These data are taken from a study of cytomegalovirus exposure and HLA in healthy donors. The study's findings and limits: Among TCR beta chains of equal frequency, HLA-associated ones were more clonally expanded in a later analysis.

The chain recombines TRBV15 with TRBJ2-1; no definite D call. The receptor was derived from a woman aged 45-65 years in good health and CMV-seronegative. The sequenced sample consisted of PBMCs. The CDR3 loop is CATSRDQRNEQFF. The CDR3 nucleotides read TGTGCCACCAGCAGAGATCAACGGAATGAGCAGTTCTTC.